The clone carrying this T cell receptor beta chain appeared a single time. These data come from a study of control samples from healthy donors and cancer patients. This CDR3 has 14 residues. Germline V lookup: CDR1 SNHLY, CDR2 FYNNEI. The ends lost 5 bases at V and 6 bases at J; junction bases unmatched: 6. The protocol was immunoSEQ multiplex PCR, while the TCRdb copy is restricted to in-frame clones and leaves out a portion. The sample holds roughly 100,000 clones, around 92% seen once. The source is a woman aged 18 to 35 in good health. V gene TRBV2 combines with J gene TRBJ1-5; 8 bases are a match to TRBD1. The sequenced material came from blood. CDR3 DNA: TGTGCCAGCAGTTCGGACAGGGTAGGTCAGCCCCAGCATTTT. Amino acids: CASSSDRVGQPQHF.